The source of this TCR beta chain is a study of cytomegalovirus exposure and HLA in healthy donors (dated by TCRdb to the late 2010s). Looking at the study overall: An earlier analysis of approximately 600 of the donors reported more than 250 Gb of sequence data and around 120 million unique TCR beta sequences from about 180 million T cells. To study patterns of TCR occurrence, a later analysis re-analyzed previously published TCR beta repertoires from just over 650 donors and added high-resolution HLA genotyping. Among the roughly 430 genotyped donors, approximately 76% belonged to the genetic ancestry cluster associated with self-reported Caucasian donors. HLA typing covered class I and class II loci at four-digit resolution. Every repertoire in the discovery cohort had been generated on one and the same sequencing platform. Across some 400 genotyped donors of the cohort, an average of about 250,000 unique TCR beta nucleotide sequences per donor were sequenced, and around 20% of those sequences were non-productive. The study aimed to test whether cataloging public T cell receptors could reveal signatures of past pathogen exposure. A later genetic analysis used genome-wide SNP genotypes for about 60% of the roughly 700 donors, treating that subset as a discovery cohort. An early release that covered about 600 HLA-typed donors contained about 300 gigabases of sequencing data and tens of millions of unique TCR sequences. Because of strong linkage in the cohort, roughly five DR-DQ haplotypes were treated as single units for association and clustering. The study combined high-throughput TCR immunosequencing, statistical association of individual TCRs with disease status, and machine learning to predict cytomegalovirus infection status. Rather than drawing on any new phenotypic data, the later analysis identified candidate immune exposures from TCR beta sequences and the way those sequences occurred across donors. To decide whether each TCR beta V gene segment behaved as functional or pseudogenic, an earlier analysis of approximately 600 of the donors relied on high-throughput TCR beta sequencing. Donor age, sex, ethnicity and CMV serostatus were compiled alongside the repertoire data. Typing coverage varied by locus: 629-630 donors for A, B, C, DRB1 and DQB1; around 560 for DQA1; over 600 for DPA1; under 490 for DPB1. The study profiled the T cell repertoires of some 610 subjects by immunosequencing and related them to cytomegalovirus serostatus. Besides the first cohort of roughly 640 subjects, a separate validation cohort made up of over a hundred different subjects was used. The paper as a whole reports these results and caveats: When HLA alleles, especially DR and DQ, strongly co-occurred, TCR associations were difficult to assign to individual alleles. Because HLA typing was unavailable for some donors at each locus, only the typed subset was used in association tests. Across donors, most TCR sequences were observed very rarely, whereas some public TCRs were present in many individuals. In a later analysis, TCR association rates were found to vary across HLA loci, with the most associated TCRs seen for DRB1 alleles and the fewest for HLA-C alleles. Linkage disequilibrium might explain the correlated functional status among segregating V segments, but an unknown experimental factor could not be excluded. In a later genetic analysis, a missense DCLRE1C variant was associated with V-gene and J-gene trimming of TCR beta chains, and the association was replicated in an independent cohort. In the study, about 150 TCR beta chains were listed as associated with cytomegalovirus. Some IMGT-functional V segments, including TRBV6-2 and TRBV6-3, could not be distinguished by the 87-base-pair reads and were therefore excluded. In an earlier analysis of 587 of the donors, most TCR beta V segments were observed in productive rearrangements about 87% or about 30% of the time, broadly matching IMGT annotations. The earlier analysis of 587 of the donors excluded 15 to 20 rarely observed V segments, including chromosome 9 orphons, because counts were too low. A few of the identified cytomegalovirus-associated TCR beta chains were confirmed in vitro to be specific for cytomegalovirus antigens. The cohort was sequenced for TCR beta chains only, and without alpha or paired-chain data the features that could be detected were limited. For the cohort, immune exposure information was limited to CMV serostatus. A later analysis found that most CMV-associated TCR beta chains appeared HLA-restricted, with HLA associations seemingly driven largely by CMV exposure. According to a later analysis, parvovirus B19, influenza, CMV and Epstein-Barr virus appeared linked to several top co-occurrence clusters. According to the authors, the approach could potentially be generalized to other disease states and immunological phenotypes. A cluster of highly shared sequence variants was judged likely to represent a technical artifact of the sequencing pipeline. Presence/absence analyses assumed roughly uniform sequencing depth across donors, an assumption that may not hold. A later genetic analysis reported fewer N-insertions in productive TCRs among donors in an Asian-associated ancestry cluster than the roughly 720-donor mean. A further reported finding was that TCR beta sequences accurately predicted the HLA-A and HLA-B alleles for most subjects in the first cohort. A later analysis found that HLA-associated TCR beta chains were more clonally expanded and had lower generation probabilities than equally common non-associated chains. A later analysis associated roughly 17,000 TCR beta sequences with specific HLA alleles at a false discovery rate of 0.05. The classifier was reported to diagnose cytomegalovirus status with high specificity and sensitivity in both the original cohort and the validation cohort.

The library was produced with the immunoSEQ multiplex PCR assay. For the multiplex PCR, a mixture combining 60 forward primers for TCR Vbeta segments and 13 reverse primers for TCR Jbeta segments was used. The CDR3 region of rearranged TCR beta genes was amplified from genomic DNA with a multiplex PCR assay. The Illumina HiSeq System was used to sequence the amplified TCR beta libraries as 87-base-pair reads. The study's own analysis went as follows. In a later analysis, around 80 million unique TCR beta chains were counted across the approximately 670 repertoires, and approximately 9.9 million of these chains were shared by at least two donors. A nearest-neighbor algorithm error-corrected the raw reads and collapsed the reads into unique sequences, merging closely related sequences to remove PCR and sequencing errors. Alignment of CDR3 sequences to IMGT reference sequences was used to assign V, D and J gene segments. For a sequence to be retained, a match of at least six nucleotides to both a V gene segment and a J gene segment was required. A rearrangement counted as productive if the CDR3 had no stop codons and remained in frame with V and J, and every other rearrangement counted as non-productive. CDR3 was defined according to IMGT convention as the region running from the second conserved V-encoded cysteine to the conserved J-encoded phenylalanine. In an earlier analysis of around 600 of the donors, sequences lacking an unambiguous match to a single V gene segment were excluded. In an earlier analysis of about 590 of the donors, a V segment was called functional when productive rearrangements were above 56.7%, and segregating when the standard deviation between donors exceeded 5%. A statistical classification framework was developed to diagnose cytomegalovirus status using the catalog of TCR beta chain sequences. In a later analysis, TCR nucleotide sequences were compared against IMGT/GENE-DB human TR gene sequences so that V and J genes could be assigned. The TCRdist pipeline was used in a later analysis to assign CDR3 sequences and most-parsimonious VDJ recombination scenarios. In a later analysis, each TCR beta chain was defined by its CDR3 amino acid sequence together with its V-gene family, and reads lacking a unique V-gene family were excluded. To address suspected cross-contamination and a sequencing artifact, a later analysis removed under 600 highly shared, low-generation-probability nucleotide sequences. In a later analysis, a clonal expansion index was calculated for each public chain from normalized within-repertoire ranks of inferred template counts. In a later analysis, generation probabilities were computed using a VDJ recombination model fitted to out-of-frame rearrangements, and the results were checked against IGoR. In a later analysis, hypergeometric tests were used to score TCR-TCR, TCR-HLA and TCR-CMV co-occurrence, with a repertoire-size bias correction applied to TCR pairs. False discovery rates were estimated in a later analysis by permuting HLA or CMV assignments 20 times. In a later analysis, co-occurring TCRs were grouped using DBSCAN, and TCRdist sequence similarity was added for clustering within HLA-allele-positive subsets. Repertoires with fewer than 30,000 or more than 120,000 public chains were left out of co-occurrence clustering, as were a few repertoires with anomalous nucleotide sharing. TCRdb mirrors the immuneACCESS table, restricted to in-frame sequences. Some clones are absent from its copies; in checked studies, under half trace to an unresolved V gene, and the reason for the others is unknown. V and J calls plus clone size are reproduced from that table; the DNA served to infer D and trimming. The sample includes some 110,000 clones, with about 83% observed a single time. Of the sample, roughly 6.1% falls within the top ten clones.

The trim is 3 bases for V and 0 bases for J, with a gap of 5 bases between the germline ends. From its cysteine to its phenylalanine, the CDR3 spans 13 amino acids. The CDR3 DNA has 39 bases and is translated from base 1. As encoded in the germline V gene, CDR1 is SGHTA while CDR2 is FQGTGA. Concerning this clone itself: The antigen it recognizes is unknown. Within one base of it there is no much larger clone, and no base qualities were kept.

The cohort consisted of 600 or so healthy bone marrow donors. Cohort members were all nominally healthy when sampled, although unrecorded immune exposures were likely present. The donor was CMV seronegative and belonged to the group of 350 to 400 seronegative cohort members. A peripheral blood sample was collected from each donor, and TCR beta sequencing was performed on peripheral blood mononuclear cells. The Qiagen DNeasy Blood Extraction Kit was used to extract genomic DNA from the blood cell samples. The receptor chain draws on TRBV7-3 and TRBJ2-5; no D gene call is confident. This sequence originates from a man aged 18 to 29 in good health and CMV-seronegative. The sample taken for sequencing was PBMCs. The nucleotide sequence reads TGTGCCAGCAGCTTGGCAGACCAAGAGACCCAGTACTTC. Translated, this is CASSLADQETQYF.